What follows are 24 T cell receptor beta chains derived from one specimen sequenced in a study of T cell responses to AZD1222 COVID-19 vaccine (dated by TCRdb to the early 2020s). The time point label, read with the paper, signifies: baseline before first vaccination. Receptors were amplified or captured by the immunoSEQ multiplex PCR assay. TCRdb carries this immuneACCESS record with in-frame sequences only. Its versions omit some clonotypes, under half of them owing to an unresolved V gene in the studies checked, with the rest unexplained. A total of some 130,000 clones appear in this sample, around 90% of them only once. Approximately 2.6% of the sample is in the top ten clones. This specimen was peripheral blood, taken on day 0 of AZD1222 vaccination. These TCRs come from an adult in good health.

The rearrangement links TRBV2 to TRBJ1-2; D perhaps matches TRBD1 (5 bases). The CDR3 is made up of 14 amino acids. Germline CDR1 reads SNHLY; CDR2 reads FYNNEI. V shed 7 bases and J shed 3 bases, with 15 bases lying between them. The CDR3 protein is CASTAVGTDYGYTF. The DNA for the CDR3 is TGTGCCAGCACAGCTGTAGGGACCGACTATGGCTACACCTTC.

This clone was seen once. The chain combines TRBV9 with TRBJ2-2, with TRBD2 identical over 11 bases. The CDR3 is 16 residues long. Germline trimming cut 0 bases from V and 6 bases from J; bases unmatched to any gene: 4. Germline V gives CDR1 SGDLS, CDR2 YYNGEE. CDR3 DNA sequence: TGTGCCAGCAGCGTAGGTACTAGCGGGAGACCCGGGGAGCTGTTTTTT. Translated, it gives CASSVGTSGRPGELFF. The variable domain in full, with the rest retrieved from reference TRBV9 and TRBJ2-2, is DSGVTQTPKHLITATGQRVTLRCSPRSGDLSVYWYQQSLDQGLQFLIQYYNGEERAKGNILERFSAQQFPDLHSELNLSSLELGDSALYFCASSVGTSGRPGELFFGEGSRLTVL.

V usage is TRBV6-5 and J usage is TRBJ1-4; 7 bases are a match to TRBD1. The J segment lost 7 bases and the V segment lost 4 bases, leaving 9 bases of the junction unmatched. From germline, CDR1 is MNHEY and CDR2 SVGAGI. The CDR3 totals 15 residues. The CDR3 nucleotides read TGTGCCAGCAGTTCCTCAGACAGGGATGGTGAAAAACTGTTTTTT. Amino acids: CASSSSDRDGEKLFF.

The chain is built from TRBV5-4 and TRBJ2-3, with D possibly being TRBD1 (5 bases). Looked up from germline, CDR1 is SGHNT and CDR2 is YYREEE (reference sequence). This CDR3 is 15 amino acids long. Trimming pared 4 bases from V and 0 bases from J, leaving 12 bases between. The CDR3 bases are TGTGCCAGCAGCCAGGGTGAATCTAGCACAGATACGCAGTATTTT. As protein: CASSQGESSTDTQYF.

The V and J genes are TRBV9 and TRBJ2-7; no clear D gene. There are 14 residues in the CDR3. Trimming cost V 0 bases and J 0 bases, with 7 bases left between them. Germline V gene sequence: CDR1 SGDLS, CDR2 YYNGEE. The CDR3 region is CASSVGIASYEQYF. The CDR3 bases are TGTGCCAGCAGCGTAGGCATAGCCTCCTACGAGCAGTACTTC. The whole variable domain, filled in from reference TRBV9 and TRBJ2-7, reads DSGVTQTPKHLITATGQRVTLRCSPRSGDLSVYWYQQSLDQGLQFLIQYYNGEERAKGNILERFSAQQFPDLHSELNLSSLELGDSALYFCASSVGIASYEQYFGPGTRLTVT.

This chain links TRBV2 with TRBJ2-1; a weak D match, TRBD1 (6 bases). Trimming took off 8 bases at V and 6 bases at J, with 17 bases between the two ends. The germline V gene has CDR1 SNHLY and CDR2 FYNNEI. This CDR3 comprises 14 residues. The CDR3 region has the DNA TGTGCCAGCGGTCGGCCAGGGGTGGGCAATGAGCAGTTCTTC. It encodes CASGRPGVGNEQFF.

V and J are TRBV28 and TRBJ2-1; D uncertain. CDR3 size: 12 residues. The germline V and J ends were trimmed by 6 bases and 9 bases, with 12 bases remaining between them. Looked up from germline, CDR1 is MDHEN and CDR2 is SYDVKM. The chain's CDR3 is CASSPTPSEQFF. As DNA, the CDR3 is TGTGCCAGCAGCCCTACTCCCAGTGAGCAGTTCTTC.

This clone was seen only a few times. The chain is built from TRBV7-2 and TRBJ1-1; D uncertain. This CDR3 is 13 amino acids long. Trimming shortened V by 2 bases and J by 5 bases, and 9 bases separated the two germline ends. Germline V gene data show CDR1 as SGHTA and CDR2 as FQGNSA. The CDR3 DNA follows: TGTGCCAGCAGCTTACTGGTTGATACTGAAGCTTTCTTT. Translated, it gives CASSLLVDTEAFF.

The chain recombines TRBV5-5 with TRBJ2-3; D possibly corresponds to TRBD1 (6 bases). V lost 1 base and J lost 3, with 9 bases in between. CDR1 and CDR2 from the germline V gene are SGHKS and YYEKEE (reference sequence). The CDR3 is 14 amino acids. CDR3 protein: CASSLNRATDTQYF. DNA of the CDR3: TGTGCCAGCAGCTTGAACAGGGCGACAGATACGCAGTATTTT.

This clone has only one observation. The chain uses TRBV28 and TRBJ1-1; D perhaps matches TRBD1 (6 bases). Trimming cost V 3 bases and J 11 bases, with 10 bases left between them. This CDR3 comprises 11 residues. Germline V gene lookup returns CDR1 MDHEN and CDR2 SYDVKM. The CDR3 loop reads CASSFSGGAFF. The CDR3 region has the DNA TGTGCCAGCAGTTTTTCCGGGGGCGCTTTCTTT. The full variable domain, in which reference TRBV28 and TRBJ1-1 provide the parts outside the CDR3, is DVKVTQSSRYLVKRTGEKVFLECVQDMDHENMFWYRQDPGLGLRLIYFSYDVKMKEKGDIPEGYSVSREKKERFSLILESASTNQTSMYLCASSFSGGAFFGQGTRLTVV.

J is TRBJ1-5 and V is TRBV24-1; D remains ambiguous. The germline CDR1 and CDR2 sequences are KGHDR and SFDVKD. CDR3 length: 14 amino acids. Trimming removed 4 bases at V and 6 bases at J, with 12 bases between. In DNA, the CDR3 is TGTGCCACCAGTGACCCCTCTACAACTCAGCCCCAGCATTTT. It encodes CATSDPSTTQPQHF.

The V and J genes are TRBV10-1 and TRBJ2-2; D might be TRBD2 (6 bases). CDR1 and CDR2 from the germline V gene are WNHNN and SYGVQD (reference sequence). This CDR3 spans 14 amino acids. The ends were cut back, 6 bases at V and 5 bases at J, with 13 bases in the middle. CDR3 bases: TGCGCCAGCAGCCCTAGACGGGGGACCGGGGAGCTGTTTTTT. This sequence encodes CASSPRRGTGELFF.

This chain links TRBV7-8 with TRBJ1-3, with unresolved D. V was trimmed by 5 bases and J by 8 bases, leaving 13 bases between them. Germline assignment: CDR1 SGHVS and CDR2 FQNEAQ. The CDR3 contains 13 residues. The DNA of the CDR3 is TGTGCCAGCAGCCGCGGACCCGCGGACACCATATATTTT. Translated, it gives CASSRGPADTIYF.

This clone showed up just once. The CDR3 loop reads CASSLRGDSPGEQFF. In nucleotides, the CDR3 is TGCGCCAGCAGCTTGAGGGGCGATAGCCCAGGTGAGCAGTTCTTC. V is TRBV5-1 and J is TRBJ2-1; tentatively, D is TRBD1 (5 bases). There are 15 residues in the CDR3. Germline lookup yields CDR1 SGHRS and CDR2 YFSETQ. Between the trimmed V and J ends, which lost 1 base and 9 bases, there was a span of 17 bases.

This chain joins TRBV7-2 and TRBJ1-4, with 10 bases identical to TRBD1. V gave up 4 bases and J gave up 7 bases; unmatched junction bases: 6. Germline V lookup: CDR1 SGHTA, CDR2 FQGNSA. The CDR3 loop spans 15 amino acids. This chain's CDR3 is CASSYVGQGFEKLFF. The CDR3 nucleotides are TGTGCCAGCAGCTACGTGGGACAGGGGTTTGAAAAACTGTTTTTT.

This clone was picked up one time. The chain is built from TRBV2 and TRBJ2-7; TRBD2 matches 13 bases. The J segment lost 5 bases and the V segment lost 7 bases, leaving 5 bases of the junction unmatched. The CDR3 length is 14 residues. CDR1 is SNHLY and CDR2 is FYNNEI in the germline V gene. CDR3 sequence (DNA): TGTGCCAGCACTCCGGGACTAGCGGGGCACGAGCAGTACTTC. It is translated as CASTPGLAGHEQYF. Full variable domain (rest looked up from reference TRBV2 and TRBJ2-7): EPEVTQTPSHQVTQMGQEVILRCVPISNHLYFYWYRQILGQKVEFLVSFYNNEISEKSEIFDDQFSVERPDGSNFTLKIRSTKLEDSAMYFCASTPGLAGHEQYFGPGTRLTVT.

The chain recombines TRBV12-3 or TRBV12-4 with TRBJ2-7; D possibly matches TRBD1 or TRBD2 (6 bases each). Trimming left V 3 bases short and J 4 bases short, with 10 bases between. The CDR3 spans 13 residues. CDR3 amino acids: CASSFRGVYEQYF. The CDR3 region has the DNA TGTGCCAGCAGTTTTAGGGGGGTTTACGAGCAGTACTTC.

The chain has TRBV6-2 or TRBV6-3 and TRBJ2-3; D not certain. CDR3 length: 13 amino acids. Trimming took off 2 bases at V and 0 bases at J, with 3 bases between the two ends. Germline CDR1 is MNHEY and CDR2 is SVGEGT. For the CDR3, the DNA is TGTGCCAGCAGTTACCGTAGCACAGATACGCAGTATTTT. This encodes CASSYRSTDTQYF.

This clone was counted a single time. The chain employs TRBV28 and TRBJ2-1; weak D call: TRBD1 (5 bases). Trimming took 6 bases from V and 5 from J, leaving 8 bases between them. Germline V gene lookup returns CDR1 MDHEN and CDR2 SYDVKM. The CDR3 consists of 12 residues. CDR3 protein: CASSPGHNEQFF. The CDR3, as DNA: TGTGCCAGCAGCCCAGGGCACAATGAGCAGTTCTTC.

V and J are TRBV18 and TRBJ2-3; D gene ambiguous. Looked up from germline, CDR1 is KGHSH and CDR2 is LQKENI. V lost 3 bases to trimming and J lost 0 bases, with 10 bases between them. The CDR3 length is 15 residues. In DNA form, the CDR3 reads TGTGCCAGCTCACCTAGCAGAACTAGCACAGATACGCAGTATTTT. It translates to CASSPSRTSTDTQYF.

The chain uses TRBV19 and TRBJ1-2; no definite D call. Germline V gives CDR1 LNHDA, CDR2 SQIVND (reference sequence). V was shortened by 4 bases and J by 0 bases, with 3 bases between the two germline ends. The CDR3 loop spans 12 amino acids. DNA of the CDR3: TGTGCCAGTAGTAAAACTAACTATGGCTACACCTTC. This sequence encodes CASSKTNYGYTF.

This clone was picked up a small number of times. CDR3 coding DNA: TGTGCCAGTAGTATTCGGACTGGCGGTCGTAGCGTCTACGAGCAGTACTTC. Its translation is CASSIRTGGRSVYEQYF. The chain employs TRBV19 and TRBJ2-7, with a weak D call TRBD2 (5 bases). The CDR3 is 17 amino acids. V lost 3 bases and J 3 bases, leaving 21 bases between the germline ends. CDR1 and CDR2 (germline): LNHDA, SQIVND (reference sequence).

The rearrangement joins TRBV9 to TRBJ1-3; D gene uncertain. The CDR3 is 15 amino acids. The germline CDR1 and CDR2 sequences are SGDLS and YYNGEE. Trimming took 0 bases from V and 0 from J, leaving 7 bases between them. This chain's CDR3 is CASSVGPSSGNTIYF. In DNA, the CDR3 is TGTGCCAGCAGCGTAGGTCCCTCCTCTGGAAACACCATATATTTT.

The chain links TRBV7-8 to TRBJ1-1, with TRBD1 identical over 7 bases. Germline V gene data show CDR1 as SGHVS and CDR2 as FQNEAQ. V was pared by 2 bases and J by 7 bases, with 7 bases of the junction left unmatched. This CDR3 has 14 amino acids. The DNA of the CDR3 is TGTGCCAGCAGCTTAAAGGGGGCCCTTAGTGAAGCTTTCTTT. As protein: CASSLKGALSEAFF.